This T cell receptor (beta chain) was identified in a study of T cells in Graves' hyperthyroidism and ophthalmopathy. Note on this clonotype: Its antigen is not identified.

The investigators amplified TCR beta CDR3 regions from RNA transcripts. A first-round RT-PCR of the TCR CDR3 used the HTBI primer set. TCRdb passed the multiplex PCR reads through MiXCR, listing each CDR3 protein once. This sample yields about 620,000 distinct CDR3 sequences, of which around 16% are seen a single time; 3.8% belongs to the top ten. Study-level findings and limits: Ophthalmopathy, as predicted by the model, came a median about seven months after the prediction. Within blood appeared most thyroid clonotypes that had expanded above 0.001.

Germline CDR1 is SGHNT and CDR2 is YENEEA. V lost 5 bases, J lost 0 bases, and 18 bases stayed unmatched. CDR3 length: 20 amino acids. This chain connects TRBV11-3 to TRBJ2-3; 9 nucleotides align to TRBD2. This receptor was taken from a woman aged 25 to 39 with Graves' hyperthyroidism. The sample was blood. The CDR3 DNA reads as TGTGCCAGCAGCCGCTTAAAGGCGCTAGCGGGGATTCATAGCACAGATACGCAGTATTTT. Protein sequence: CASSRLKALAGIHSTDTQYF.